This T cell receptor beta chain was identified during a study of early T cells in non-severe SARS-CoV-2 infection. Study summary: With bulk RNA from unsorted whole blood as input, sequencing yielded unpaired chains.

Notes on the study in general: VDJdb matching favored anti-spike CD8 responses, missing private and CD4 specificities.

The CDR3 runs 14 residues. Germline V lookup: CDR1 MNHEY, CDR2 SMNVEV (reference sequence). With 6 bases removed from V and 3 bases from J, the gap between germline ends came to 11 bases. In the library, individual cDNA molecules carried attached unique molecular identifiers. A single record per CDR3 protein comes from TCRdb applying MiXCR to the 5' RACE reads. This table has 100,000 to 150,000 distinct CDR3 sequences, 14% to 15% appearing once. This clonotype has just a few counts. Its antigen is not known. The TCR sequence derives from an adult who was a healthcare worker with PCR-confirmed SARS-CoV-2 infection or an uninfected control (not recorded which). The sample consisted of whole blood. The V gene is TRBV27, the J gene TRBJ2-2, with a weak D call TRBD2 (5 bases). CDR3 nucleotide sequence: TGTGCCAGCAGCATTCCCGGGGACACCGGGGAGCTGTTTTTT. It specifies CASSIPGDTGELFF.